The T cell receptor beta chain described here comes from a study of human T cells and chemical hapten exposure. Time point defined: patch test 1, 2 weeks after DPC sensitization. Treatment: therapeutic diphenylcyclopropenone sensitization with weekly scalp DPC. With 3 bases removed from V and 3 bases from J, the gap between germline ends came to 12 bases. The CDR3 is 14 residues long. TCRdb fed the RACE reads into MiXCR, producing one record per CDR3 protein. The repertoire holds around 100,000 distinct CDR3 sequences, with 9.5% to 12% as singletons. This clonotype was detected many times. Sequencing was performed on whole blood, taken in connection with sensitization to the hapten diphenylcyclopropenone (DPC). The chain joins TRBV12-3 or TRBV12-4 to TRBJ2-7; D possibly corresponds to TRBD1 (6 bases). The sequence was collected from a woman aged 40 to 55 with alopecia areata. Some clones in this sample may be carry-over from other donors' samples. CDR3 in amino acids: CASSFWGRIYEQYF. DNA for the CDR3: TGTGCCAGCAGTTTTTGGGGGCGCATCTACGAGCAGTACTTC.